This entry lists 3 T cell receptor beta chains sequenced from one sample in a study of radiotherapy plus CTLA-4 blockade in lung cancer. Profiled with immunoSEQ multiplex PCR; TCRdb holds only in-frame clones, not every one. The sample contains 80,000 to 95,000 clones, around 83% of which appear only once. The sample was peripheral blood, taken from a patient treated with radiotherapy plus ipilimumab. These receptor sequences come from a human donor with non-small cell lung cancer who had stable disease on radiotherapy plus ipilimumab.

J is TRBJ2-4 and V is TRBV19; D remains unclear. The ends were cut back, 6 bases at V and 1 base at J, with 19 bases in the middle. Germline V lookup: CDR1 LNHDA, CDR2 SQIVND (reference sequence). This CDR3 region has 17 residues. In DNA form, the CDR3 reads TGTGCCAGTAGACCCCGACAACGGAGTGGTGCCAAAAACATTCAGTACTTC. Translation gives CASRPRQRSGAKNIQYF. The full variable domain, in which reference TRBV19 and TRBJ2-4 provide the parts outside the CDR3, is DGGITQSPKYLFRKEGQNVTLSCEQNLNHDAMYWYRQDPGQGLRLIYYSQIVNDFQKGDIAEGYSVSREKKESFPLTVTSAQKNPTAFYLCASRPRQRSGAKNIQYFGAGTRLSVL.

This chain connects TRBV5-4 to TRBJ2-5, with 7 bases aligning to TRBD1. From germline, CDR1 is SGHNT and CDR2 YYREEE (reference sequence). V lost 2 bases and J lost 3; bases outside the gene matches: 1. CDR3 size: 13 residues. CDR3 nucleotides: TGTGCCAGCAGCTTTGACAGGGAAGAGACCCAGTACTTC. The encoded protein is CASSFDREETQYF.

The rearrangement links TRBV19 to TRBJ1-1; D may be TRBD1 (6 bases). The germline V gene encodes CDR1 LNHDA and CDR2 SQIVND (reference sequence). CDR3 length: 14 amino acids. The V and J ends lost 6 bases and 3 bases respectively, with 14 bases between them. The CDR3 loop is CASSHRVLDTEAFF. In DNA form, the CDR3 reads TGTGCCAGTAGCCACAGGGTACTCGACACTGAAGCTTTCTTT.